These 2 T cell receptor beta chains originate from one sample sequenced in a study of blood T cell repertoires in COVID-19. Profiling relied on immunoSEQ multiplex PCR, and the TCRdb table lists in-frame clones only, not all of them. Among roughly 270,000 clones listed, roughly 90% were seen once. The sequenced sample consisted of peripheral blood. Receptors originate from a man aged 18 to 30 with active or convalescent COVID-19.

This chain joins TRBV6-5 and TRBJ1-2; weak D call: TRBD1 (6 bases). The CDR3 extends over 14 amino acids. V was pared by 2 bases and J by 2 bases, with 9 bases between. Germline loops: CDR1 MNHEY, CDR2 SVGAGI. CDR3 in DNA: TGTGCCAGCAGTTACGGGGACACGAACTATGGCTACACCTTC. Its translation: CASSYGDTNYGYTF.

This chain uses TRBV15 with TRBJ2-1; unclear D gene. Deletions cut 1 base from V and 9 bases from J, with 10 bases between. This CDR3 has 13 residues. The germline gives CDR1 LNHNV, CDR2 YYDKDF (reference sequence). CDR3 bases: TGTGCCACCAGCAGAGGAAGTTTCAGTGAGCAGTTCTTC. This codes for CATSRGSFSEQFF.